The rows below give T cell receptor beta chains drawn from one sample of a study of T cells after yellow fever vaccination. In TCRdb, the 5' RACE reads were re-called with MiXCR into one record per CDR3 protein. The data show about 400,000 distinct CDR3 sequences, approximately 5.7% seen once. The sample was PBMCs, taken 5 days after the yellow fever booster vaccination. These receptors all stem from a man younger than 45 who received the YFV17D yellow fever vaccine. The CDR3 runs from the conserved cysteine through the conserved F or W. A D gene is named only where the DNA matches it firmly. Expanded clones are given a class, and other clones once, few, many or no size at all.

d_call | j_call | clone_size | v_call | cdr3_aa | cdr3_nt
TRBD2 | TRBJ2-1 | . | TRBV20-1 | CSAILSGAYNEQFF | TGCAGTGCTATCCTTAGCGGGGCTTACAATGAGCAGTTCTTC
TRBD1 | TRBJ2-7 | many | TRBV18 | CASSPGTAQYEQYF | TGTGCCAGCTCCCCCGGGACAGCACAATACGAGCAGTACTTC
TRBD1 | TRBJ2-7 | . | TRBV20-1 | CSARDKGTGAPYEQYF | TGCAGTGCTAGAGATAAAGGGACAGGGGCTCCCTACGAGCAGTACTTC
. | TRBJ2-5 | many | TRBV28 | CASSPSVKTQYF | TGTGCCAGCAGTCCCTCCGTAAAGACCCAGTACTTC
. | TRBJ2-5 | many | TRBV20-1 | CSAPPGDEGGQYF | TGCAGTGCCCCTCCAGGGGACGAGGGGGGCCAGTACTTC
. | TRBJ2-6 | . | TRBV7-2 | CASSLDCNSGANVLTF | TGTGCCAGCAGCTTAGATTGTAACTCTGGGGCCAACGTCCTGACTTTC
TRBD2 | TRBJ2-7 | many | TRBV29-1 | CSVGGSPYEQYF | TGCAGCGTGGGCGGGAGCCCCTACGAGCAGTACTTC
TRBD2 | TRBJ2-3 | . | TRBV7-2 | CASSLAIGLAGGSTDTQYF | TGTGCCAGCAGCTTAGCGATAGGGCTAGCGGGAGGGAGCACAGATACGCAGTATTTT
. | TRBJ2-7 | many | TRBV5-1 | CASSLRQYYEQYF | TGCGCCAGCAGCTTGCGACAGTACTACGAGCAGTACTTC
TRBD2 | TRBJ2-1 | few | TRBV20-1 | CSALAGGPRNEQFF | TGCAGTGCTTTAGCGGGAGGGCCGCGGAATGAGCAGTTCTTC
TRBD2 | TRBJ2-4 | . | TRBV29-1 | CSVRGPGLVNIQYF | TGCAGCGTGAGGGGACCGGGACTAGTAAACATTCAGTACTTC
. | TRBJ2-7 | . | TRBV19 | CATSARPGGSYEQYF | TGTGCCACCTCCGCTCGCCCAGGAGGGTCCTACGAGCAGTACTTC
. | TRBJ2-7 | few | TRBV21-1 | CASSYPGLFRDRKYEQYF | TGTGCCAGCAGCTACCCCGGCCTCTTCCGGGACCGAAAATACGAGCAGTACTTC
TRBD1 | TRBJ2-7 | . | TRBV5-1 | CASSLVAGGLYEQYF | TGCGCCAGCAGCTTGGTGGCAGGGGGCCTCTACGAGCAGTACTTC
TRBD2 | TRBJ2-1 | . | TRBV7-6 | CASSRRTSGAYNEQFF | TGTGCCAGCAGCCGCCGGACTAGCGGGGCTTACAATGAGCAGTTCTTC
. | TRBJ2-7 | . | TRBV11-2 | CASSLQGGSTSLAGYEQYF | TGTGCCAGCAGCTTACAGGGGGGATCGACTAGCTTAGCCGGGTACGAGCAGTACTTC
. | TRBJ2-1 | . | TRBV29-1 | CSGLGRDWQFF | TGCAGCGGGCTAGGGCGGGATTGGCAGTTCTTC
. | TRBJ2-6 | few | TRBV12-3/TRBV12-4 | CASSFLAAQGPGFGANVLTF | TGTGCCAGCAGCTTCTTGGCGGCCCAGGGACCTGGCTTTGGGGCCAACGTCCTGACTTTC
TRBD1 | TRBJ2-1 | many | TRBV18 | CASSRAGTGSYNEQFF | TGTGCCAGCTCCCGGGCCGGGACAGGGTCCTACAATGAGCAGTTCTTC
TRBD1 | TRBJ2-2 | few | TRBV20-1 | CSARSEAGGPGELFF | TGCAGTGCTAGAAGTGAGGCAGGGGGCCCCGGGGAGCTGTTTTTT
. | TRBJ1-1 | many | TRBV5-5 | CASSFGQASEAFF | TGTGCCAGCAGCTTTGGCCAAGCCTCTGAAGCTTTCTTT
. | TRBJ2-5 | . | TRBV19 | CASSIQGGETQYF | TGTGCCAGTAGTATACAGGGAGGAGAGACCCAGTACTTC
. | TRBJ2-5 | . | TRBV10-3 | CAISGGQWRETQYF | TGTGCCATCAGTGGTGGGCAGTGGCGAGAGACCCAGTACTTC
TRBD2 | TRBJ2-7 | few | TRBV28 | CASRNSGSSYEQYF | TGTGCCAGCAGGAATAGCGGGAGCTCCTACGAGCAGTACTTC
TRBD2 | TRBJ2-1 | many | TRBV7-6 | CASSPSSGRINEQFF | TGTGCCAGCAGCCCGTCTAGCGGGAGGATCAATGAGCAGTTCTTC
TRBD1 | TRBJ2-7 | . | TRBV20-1 | CSAPDRGYEQYF | TGCAGTGCTCCGGACAGGGGGTACGAGCAGTACTTC
. | TRBJ2-6 | . | TRBV5-1 | CASSPPTLGSGANVLTF | TGCGCCAGCAGCCCCCCGACTCTTGGTTCTGGGGCCAACGTCCTGACTTTC
. | TRBJ2-4 | . | TRBV20-1 | CSARSGHASNIQYF | TGCAGTGCTAGAAGCGGACACGCCTCAAACATTCAGTACTTC
TRBD1 | TRBJ1-4 | few | TRBV7-3 | CASSSLTLGQGEDEKLFF | TGTGCCAGCAGCTCATTAACCTTAGGACAGGGCGAAGATGAAAAACTGTTTTTT
. | TRBJ2-3 | . | TRBV7-2 | CASSLQAGRADTQYF | TGTGCCAGCAGCTTGCAGGCGGGAAGGGCAGATACGCAGTATTTT
TRBD1 | TRBJ2-1 | many | TRBV6-5 | CASRPLQGEQFF | TGTGCCAGCAGGCCGTTACAGGGGGAGCAGTTCTTC
. | TRBJ1-1 | . | TRBV12-3/TRBV12-4 | CASRPPTWLNTEAFF | TGTGCCAGCAGGCCGCCGACATGGTTGAACACTGAAGCTTTCTTT
. | TRBJ2-3 | . | TRBV23-1 | CASSVRGDTDTQYF | TGCGCCAGCAGTGTCAGGGGGGACACAGATACGCAGTATTTT
TRBD2 | TRBJ2-1 | . | TRBV12-3/TRBV12-4 | CASSLFGGRAHEQFF | TGTGCCAGCAGTTTGTTTGGCGGGAGGGCCCATGAGCAGTTCTTC
TRBD2 | TRBJ2-7 | . | TRBV10-3 | CAIRGTSGRPGRSYEQYF | TGTGCCATCAGGGGGACTAGCGGGAGGCCTGGACGTTCCTACGAGCAGTACTTC
TRBD2 | TRBJ2-1 | many | TRBV5-1 | CASSPSPAGGSNEQFF | TGCGCCAGCAGCCCAAGTCCTGCGGGAGGGAGCAATGAGCAGTTCTTC
TRBD2 | TRBJ2-1 | few | TRBV7-2 | CASSAQGLAGLVEQFF | TGTGCCAGCAGCGCACAGGGACTAGCGGGACTGGTAGAGCAGTTCTTC
. | TRBJ1-2 | many | TRBV6-2/TRBV6-3 | CASSYRKNYGYTF | TGTGCCAGCAGTTACAGGAAGAACTATGGCTACACCTTC
TRBD1 | TRBJ2-3 | few | TRBV29-1 | CSVLGQGVPADTQYF | TGCAGCGTCCTTGGGCAGGGGGTCCCCGCGGATACGCAGTATTTT
. | TRBJ2-5 | many | TRBV9 | CASSVGMLQETQYF | TGTGCCAGCAGCGTAGGAATGTTACAAGAGACCCAGTACTTC
TRBD2 | TRBJ2-2 | many | TRBV9 | CASSALAGGSTGELFF | TGTGCCAGCAGCGCCCTAGCGGGAGGATCCACCGGGGAGCTGTTTTTT
TRBD1 | TRBJ2-3 | . | TRBV7-2 | CASSLATGGTTDTQYF | TGTGCCAGCAGCTTAGCTACAGGGGGGACCACAGATACGCAGTATTTT
TRBD2 | TRBJ2-7 | few | TRBV20-1 | CSARDGTSGGREQYF | TGCAGTGCTAGAGATGGGACTAGCGGGGGTAGGGAGCAGTACTTC
. | TRBJ2-5 | . | TRBV7-2 | CASSLMGGREETQYF | TGTGCCAGCAGCCTAATGGGGGGCAGGGAAGAGACCCAGTACTTC
. | TRBJ2-7 | few | TRBV5-6 | CASSFGTVEIRQYF | TGTGCCAGCAGCTTTGGGACGGTGGAAATTCGGCAGTACTTC
. | TRBJ2-1 | few | TRBV7-3 | CASSFNRVPYNEQFF | TGTGCCAGCAGCTTTAACAGGGTCCCCTACAATGAGCAGTTCTTC
. | TRBJ1-2 | . | TRBV19 | CASIRSTRQPFYGYTF | TGTGCCAGTATCCGAAGTACCCGGCAGCCTTTCTATGGCTACACCTTC
. | TRBJ2-4 | few | TRBV13 | CASSALLEAKNIQYF | TGTGCCAGCAGCGCCCTTTTGGAGGCCAAAAACATTCAGTACTTC
TRBD2 | TRBJ2-3 | few | TRBV7-9 | CASSLSSGSGVDTQYF | TGTGCCAGCAGCTTATCCAGCGGGAGTGGCGTAGATACGCAGTATTTT
. | TRBJ1-2 | few | TRBV7-9 | CASSSEVGYGYTF | TGTGCCAGCAGCTCCGAGGTCGGCTATGGCTACACCTTC
. | TRBJ2-5 | many | TRBV7-6 | CASSQHTAGGETQYF | TGTGCCAGCAGCCAACATACAGCCGGGGGTGAGACCCAGTACTTC